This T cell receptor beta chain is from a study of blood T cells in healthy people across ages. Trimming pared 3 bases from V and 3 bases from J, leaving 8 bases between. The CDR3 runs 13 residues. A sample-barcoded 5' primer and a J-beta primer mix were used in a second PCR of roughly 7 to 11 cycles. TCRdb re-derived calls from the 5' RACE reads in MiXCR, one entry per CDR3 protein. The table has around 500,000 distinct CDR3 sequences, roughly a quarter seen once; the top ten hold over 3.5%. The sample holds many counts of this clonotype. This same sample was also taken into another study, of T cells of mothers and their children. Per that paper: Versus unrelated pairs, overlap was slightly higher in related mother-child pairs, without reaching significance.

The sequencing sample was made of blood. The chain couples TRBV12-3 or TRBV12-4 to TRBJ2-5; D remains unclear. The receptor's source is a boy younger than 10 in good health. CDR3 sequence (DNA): TGTGCCAGCAGTTTTAACAGAGAAGAGACCCAGTACTTC. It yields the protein CASSFNREETQYF.